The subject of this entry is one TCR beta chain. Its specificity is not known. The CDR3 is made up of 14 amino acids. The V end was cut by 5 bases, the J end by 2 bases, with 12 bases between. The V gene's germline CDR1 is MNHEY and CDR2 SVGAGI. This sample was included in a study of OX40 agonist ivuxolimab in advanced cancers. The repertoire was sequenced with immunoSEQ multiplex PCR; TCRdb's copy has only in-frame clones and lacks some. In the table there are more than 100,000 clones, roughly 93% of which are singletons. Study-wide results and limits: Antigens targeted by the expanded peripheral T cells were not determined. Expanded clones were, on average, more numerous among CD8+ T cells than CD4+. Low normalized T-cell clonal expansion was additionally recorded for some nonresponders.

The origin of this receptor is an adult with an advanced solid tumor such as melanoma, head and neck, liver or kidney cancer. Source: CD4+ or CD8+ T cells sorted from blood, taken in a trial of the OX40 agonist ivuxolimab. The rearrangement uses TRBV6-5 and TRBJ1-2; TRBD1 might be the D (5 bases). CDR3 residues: CASSPLGLNYGYTF. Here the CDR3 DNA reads TGTGCCAGCAGTCCCTTGGGACTGAACTATGGCTACACCTTC.